This passage covers 15 T cell receptor beta chains from one sample sequenced in a study of blood T cell repertoires in COVID-19. Clones were sequenced by immunoSEQ multiplex PCR, and TCRdb holds only the in-frame ones, with some missing. The repertoire includes approximately 160,000 clones, 65% to 85% of them detected once, and approximately 6% sits in the top ten. Sequencing was carried out using PBMCs or T cells enriched from blood (not recorded which). The receptor set was obtained from a man in his forties who had recovered from COVID-19.

The chain carries TRBV7-3 and TRBJ2-2; a weak D match, TRBD2 (6 bases). Germline V CDR1 and CDR2: SGHTA, FQGTGA. The CDR3 runs to 14 residues. V was trimmed by 3 bases and J by 5 bases, leaving 10 bases between them. CDR3 sequence: CASSFDRGTGELFF. Here the CDR3 DNA reads TGTGCCAGCAGCTTCGACCGGGGGACCGGGGAGCTGTTTTTT.

This clone was detected a few times. The rearrangement links TRBV5-1 to TRBJ1-1; TRBD1 matches at 8 bases. This CDR3 has 16 amino acids. V gave up 3 bases and J gave up 3 bases; unmatched junction bases: 10. Germline CDR1 reads SGHRS; CDR2 reads YFSETQ. The CDR3 sequence: CASSSLSKTGDTEAFF. The CDR3 DNA is TGCGCCAGCAGCTCCCTAAGTAAGACAGGGGACACTGAAGCTTTCTTT.

The V gene is TRBV11-3, the J gene TRBJ2-3; TRBD2 agrees at 9 bases. J gave up 6 bases and V 5 bases, and 9 bases lay outside the gene matches. Germline V gene lookup returns CDR1 SGHNT and CDR2 YENEEA. The CDR3 length is 15 residues. Here the CDR3 reads CASSPGKRGADTQYF. DNA of the CDR3: TGTGCCAGCAGCCCCGGAAAGCGGGGGGCCGATACGCAGTATTTT. Complete variable domain (other parts from reference TRBV11-3 and TRBJ2-3): EAGVVQSPRYKIIEKKQPVAFWCNPISGHNTLYWYLQNLGQGPELLIRYENEEAVDDSQLPKDRFSAERLKGVDSTLKIQPAELGDSAVYLCASSPGKRGADTQYFGPGTRLTVL.

The chain couples TRBV11-2 to TRBJ2-5, with 13 bases aligning to TRBD2. The CDR3 runs to 16 residues. CDR1 is SGHAT, CDR2 FQNNGV, per germline. V lost 5 bases and J lost 5; bases outside the gene matches: 8. The CDR3 region has the DNA TGTGCCAGCAGCCAACTAGCGGGGGGGCGGGCTGAGACCCAGTACTTC. Its protein product is CASSQLAGGRAETQYF.

V and J are TRBV4-1 and TRBJ2-2, with 9 positions matching TRBD2. CDR1 and CDR2 from the germline V gene are MGHRA and YSYEKL. CDR3 size: 16 residues. With V trimmed by 1 base and J by 7 bases, 7 bases remained unmatched. CDR3 sequence (DNA): TGCGCCAGCAGCCAAGTGGCTAGCGGGGCTTTCGGGGAGCTGTTTTTT. As protein: CASSQVASGAFGELFF.

V gene TRBV9 combines with J gene TRBJ2-4, with D possibly matching TRBD1 (6 bases). Trimming took 4 bases from V and 5 from J, leaving 16 bases between them. The CDR3 extends over 15 amino acids. The germline CDR1 and CDR2 sequences are SGDLS and YYNGEE. CDR3 residues: CASSPGDNRENIQYF. CDR3 in DNA: TGTGCCAGCAGCCCAGGAGACAACAGGGAAAACATTCAGTACTTC. Full variable domain (missing parts from reference TRBV9 and TRBJ2-4): DSGVTQTPKHLITATGQRVTLRCSPRSGDLSVYWYQQSLDQGLQFLIQYYNGEERAKGNILERFSAQQFPDLHSELNLSSLELGDSALYFCASSPGDNRENIQYFGAGTRLSVL.

The CDR3, as DNA: TGCGCCAGCAGCTTGTGGTCGGGAGCCACAGATACGCAGTATTTT. Protein: CASSLWSGATDTQYF. The rearrangement links TRBV5-1 to TRBJ2-3, with D possibly matching TRBD2 (6 bases). Germline V CDR1 and CDR2: SGHRS, YFSETQ. The CDR3 is made up of 15 amino acids. V was pared by 1 base and J by 2 bases, with 11 bases between.

The rearrangement uses TRBV4-1 and TRBJ1-2; a weak D match, TRBD1 (6 bases). CDR3 length equals 13 residues. Trimming took off 1 base at V and 3 bases at J, with 6 bases between the two ends. Germline CDR1 reads MGHRA; CDR2 reads YSYEKL. CDR3 DNA sequence: TGCGCCAGCAGCCAAGGGACAGACTATGGCTACACCTTC. Its translation: CASSQGTDYGYTF.

This sequence joins TRBV5-1 and TRBJ2-3; D uncertain. The V end was cut by 7 bases, the J end by 0 bases, with 12 bases between. Per the germline V gene, CDR1 is SGHRS and CDR2 is YFSETQ. The CDR3 totals 14 residues. CDR3 residues: CASAGSASTDTQYF. CDR3 nucleotide sequence: TGCGCCAGCGCCGGCAGCGCAAGCACAGATACGCAGTATTTT.

The chain uses TRBV21-1 and TRBJ1-5; no DNA check was done on the table's D call, TRBD1. TRBV21-1 constitutes a pseudogene. The CDR3 is made up of 15 amino acids. The DNA for the CDR3 is TGTGCCAGCAGCAAAGCGCTGTACAGGGCTCAACCCCAGCATTTT. Amino acid sequence: CASSKALYRAQPQHF.

This clone was recorded once. The chain combines TRBV5-1 with TRBJ2-3; 11 nucleotides match TRBD2. The CDR3 loop spans 17 amino acids. Per the germline V gene, CDR1 is SGHRS and CDR2 is YFSETQ. V lost 2 bases to trimming and J lost 14 bases; unmatched junction nucleotides: 19. The CDR3 sequence: CASSFTETTSGGATRYF. DNA of the CDR3: TGCGCCAGCAGCTTCACCGAAACTACTAGCGGGGGAGCGACCAGGTATTTT.

The CDR3 here is CASGRNTGELFF. CDR3 in DNA: TGTGCTAGTGGCCGTAACACCGGGGAGCTGTTTTTT. The gene calls are TRBV12-5 and TRBJ2-2; D not certain. CDR1 and CDR2 from the germline V gene are LGHNT and FRNRAP. The CDR3 sequence is 12 residues long. Between the trimmed V and J ends, which lost 6 bases and 2 bases, there was a span of 4 bases. Based on the CDR3 plus reference TRBV12-5 and TRBJ2-2, the full variable domain is DARVTQTPRHKVTEMGQEVTMRCQPILGHNTVFWYRQTMMQGLELLAYFRNRAPLDDSGMPKDRFSAEMPDATLATLKIQPSEPRDSAVYFCASGRNTGELFFGEGSRLTVL.

The chain is built from TRBV4-1 and TRBJ2-5; 11 bases agree with TRBD2. The trim removed 3 bases at V and 5 bases at J, leaving 20 bases unmatched. Germline lookup yields CDR1 MGHRA and CDR2 YSYEKL. The CDR3 sequence is 20 residues long. The CDR3 DNA is TGCGCCAGCAGCCACCCCGCTGTGCCTAGCGGGGGGCAACCGCGGGAGACCCAGTACTTC. Translation gives CASSHPAVPSGGQPRETQYF.

Written as DNA, the CDR3 is TGCAGCGTAGGGAGAGGACAGTCTGGTGGCTACACCTTC. Its translation is CSVGRGQSGGYTF. J is TRBJ1-2 and V is TRBV29-1, with a weak D call TRBD1 (6 bases). Looked up from germline, CDR1 is SQVTM and CDR2 is ANQGSEA. V shed 6 bases and J shed 7 bases, with 18 bases lying between them. The CDR3 sequence is 13 residues long. Full variable domain (rest looked up from reference TRBV29-1 and TRBJ1-2): SAVISQKPSRDICQRGTSLTIQCQVDSQVTMMFWYRQQPGQSLTLIATANQGSEATYESGFVIDKFPISRPNLTFSTLTVSNMSPEDSSIYLCSVGRGQSGGYTFGSGTRLTVV.

The V and J genes are TRBV10-3 and TRBJ2-5; D unresolved. The CDR3 consists of 11 residues. The germline CDR1 and CDR2 sequences are ENHRY and SYGVKD. Trimming removed 0 bases from V and 10 bases from J, with 6 bases in between. The chain's CDR3 is CAISESQVQYF. The CDR3, as DNA: TGTGCCATCAGTGAGTCCCAGGTCCAGTACTTC.